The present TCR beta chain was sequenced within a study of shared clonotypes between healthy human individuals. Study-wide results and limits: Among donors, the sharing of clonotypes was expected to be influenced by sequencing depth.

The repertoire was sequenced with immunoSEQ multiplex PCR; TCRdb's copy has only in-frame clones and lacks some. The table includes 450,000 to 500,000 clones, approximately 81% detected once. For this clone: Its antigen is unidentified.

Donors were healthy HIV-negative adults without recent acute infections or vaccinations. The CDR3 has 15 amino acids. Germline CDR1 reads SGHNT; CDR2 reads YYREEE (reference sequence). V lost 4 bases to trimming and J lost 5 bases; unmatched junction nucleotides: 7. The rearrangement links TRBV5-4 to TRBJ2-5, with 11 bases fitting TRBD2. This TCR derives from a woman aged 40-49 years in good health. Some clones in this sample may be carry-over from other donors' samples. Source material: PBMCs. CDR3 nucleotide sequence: TGTGCCAGCAGCCTGACTAGCGGGATGTTGGAGACCCAGTACTTC. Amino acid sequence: CASSLTSGMLETQYF.